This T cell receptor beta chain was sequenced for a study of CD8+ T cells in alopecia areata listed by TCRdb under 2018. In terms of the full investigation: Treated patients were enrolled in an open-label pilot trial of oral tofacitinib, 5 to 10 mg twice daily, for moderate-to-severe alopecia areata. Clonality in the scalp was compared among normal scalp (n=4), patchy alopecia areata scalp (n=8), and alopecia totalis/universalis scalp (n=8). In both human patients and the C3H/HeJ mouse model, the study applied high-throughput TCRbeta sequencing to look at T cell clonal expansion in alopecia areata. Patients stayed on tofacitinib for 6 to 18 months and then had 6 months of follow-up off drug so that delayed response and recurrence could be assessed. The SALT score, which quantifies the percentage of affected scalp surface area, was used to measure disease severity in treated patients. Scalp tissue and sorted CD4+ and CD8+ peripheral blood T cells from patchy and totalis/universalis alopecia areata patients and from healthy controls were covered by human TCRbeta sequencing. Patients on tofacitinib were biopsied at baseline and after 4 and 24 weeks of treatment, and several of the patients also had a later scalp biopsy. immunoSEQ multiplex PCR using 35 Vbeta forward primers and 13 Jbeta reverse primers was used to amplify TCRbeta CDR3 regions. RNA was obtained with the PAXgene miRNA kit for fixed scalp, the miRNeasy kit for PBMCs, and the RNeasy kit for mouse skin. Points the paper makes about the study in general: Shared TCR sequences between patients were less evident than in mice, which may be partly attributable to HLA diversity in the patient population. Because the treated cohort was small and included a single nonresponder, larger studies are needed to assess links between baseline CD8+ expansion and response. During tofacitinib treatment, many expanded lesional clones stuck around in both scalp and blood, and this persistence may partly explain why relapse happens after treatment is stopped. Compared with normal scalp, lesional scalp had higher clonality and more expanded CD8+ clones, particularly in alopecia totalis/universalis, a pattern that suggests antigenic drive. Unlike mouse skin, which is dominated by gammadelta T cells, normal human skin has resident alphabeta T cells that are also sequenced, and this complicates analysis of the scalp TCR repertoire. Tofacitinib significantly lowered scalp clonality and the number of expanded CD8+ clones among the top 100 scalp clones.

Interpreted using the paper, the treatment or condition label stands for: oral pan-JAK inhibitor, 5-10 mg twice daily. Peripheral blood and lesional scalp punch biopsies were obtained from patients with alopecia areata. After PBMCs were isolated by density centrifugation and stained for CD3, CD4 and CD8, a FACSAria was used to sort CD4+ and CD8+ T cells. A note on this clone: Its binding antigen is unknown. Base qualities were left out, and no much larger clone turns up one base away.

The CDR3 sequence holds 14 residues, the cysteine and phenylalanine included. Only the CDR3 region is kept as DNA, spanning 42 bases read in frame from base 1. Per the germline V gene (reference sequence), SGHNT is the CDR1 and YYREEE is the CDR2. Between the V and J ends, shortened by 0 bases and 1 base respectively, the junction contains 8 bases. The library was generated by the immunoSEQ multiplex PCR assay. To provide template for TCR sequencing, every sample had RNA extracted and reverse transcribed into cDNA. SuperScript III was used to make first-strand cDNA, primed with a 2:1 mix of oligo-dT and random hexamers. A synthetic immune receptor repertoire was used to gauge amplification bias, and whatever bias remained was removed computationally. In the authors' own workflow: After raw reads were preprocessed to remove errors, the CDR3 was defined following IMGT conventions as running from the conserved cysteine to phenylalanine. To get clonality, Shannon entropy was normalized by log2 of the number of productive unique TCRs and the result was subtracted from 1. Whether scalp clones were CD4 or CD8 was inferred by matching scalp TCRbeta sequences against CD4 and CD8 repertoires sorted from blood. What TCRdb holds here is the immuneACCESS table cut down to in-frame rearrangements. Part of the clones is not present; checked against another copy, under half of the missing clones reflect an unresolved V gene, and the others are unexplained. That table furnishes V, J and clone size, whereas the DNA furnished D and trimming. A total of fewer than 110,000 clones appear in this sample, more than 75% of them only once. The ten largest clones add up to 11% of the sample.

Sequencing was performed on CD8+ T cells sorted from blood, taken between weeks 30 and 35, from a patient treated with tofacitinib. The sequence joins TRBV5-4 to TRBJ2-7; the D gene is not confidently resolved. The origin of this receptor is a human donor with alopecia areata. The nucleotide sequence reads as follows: TGTGCCAGCAGCTTGGCAGGAGTATCCTACGAGCAGTACTTC. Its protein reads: CASSLAGVSYEQYF.